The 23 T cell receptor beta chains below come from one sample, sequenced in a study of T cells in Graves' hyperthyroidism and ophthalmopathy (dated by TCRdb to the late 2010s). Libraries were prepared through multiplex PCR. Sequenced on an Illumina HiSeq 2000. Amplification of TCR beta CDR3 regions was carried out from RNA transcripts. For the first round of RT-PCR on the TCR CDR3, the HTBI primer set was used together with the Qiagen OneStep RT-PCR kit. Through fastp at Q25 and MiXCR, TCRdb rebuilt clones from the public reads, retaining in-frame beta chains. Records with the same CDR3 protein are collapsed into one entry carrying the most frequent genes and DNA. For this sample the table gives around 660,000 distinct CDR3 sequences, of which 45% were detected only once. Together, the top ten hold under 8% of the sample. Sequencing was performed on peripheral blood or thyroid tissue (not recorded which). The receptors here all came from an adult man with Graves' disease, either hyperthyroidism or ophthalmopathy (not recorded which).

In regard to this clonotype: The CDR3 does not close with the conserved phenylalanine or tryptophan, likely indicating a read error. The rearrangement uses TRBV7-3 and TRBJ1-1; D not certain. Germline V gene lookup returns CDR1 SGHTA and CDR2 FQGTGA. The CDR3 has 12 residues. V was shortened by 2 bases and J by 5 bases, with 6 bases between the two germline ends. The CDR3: CASSLGRTEAFY. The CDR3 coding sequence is TGTGCCAGCAGCTTAGGAAGGACTGAAGCTTTCTAT.

The CDR3: CASSGRTGGSGTDTQYF. The CDR3 DNA follows: TGTGCCAGCAGCGGACGGACAGGGGGCAGCGGCACAGATACGCAGTATTTT. J is TRBJ2-3 and V is TRBV7-9; 11 nucleotides align to TRBD1. Germline CDR1 is SEHNR and CDR2 is FQNEAQ (reference sequence). The CDR3 is made up of 17 amino acids. Trimming cost V 5 bases and J 1 base; bases outside gene matches: 8.

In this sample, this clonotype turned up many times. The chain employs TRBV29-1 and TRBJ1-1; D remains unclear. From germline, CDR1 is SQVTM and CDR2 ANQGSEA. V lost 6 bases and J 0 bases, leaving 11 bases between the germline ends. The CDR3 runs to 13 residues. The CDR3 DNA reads TGCAGCGTAGAACAGACGGTGAACACTGAAGCTTTCTTT. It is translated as CSVEQTVNTEAFF. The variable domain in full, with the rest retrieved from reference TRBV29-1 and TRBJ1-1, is SAVISQKPSRDICQRGTSLTIQCQVDSQVTMMFWYRQQPGQSLTLIATANQGSEATYESGFVIDKFPISRPNLTFSTLTVSNMSPEDSSIYLCSVEQTVNTEAFFGQGTRLTVV.

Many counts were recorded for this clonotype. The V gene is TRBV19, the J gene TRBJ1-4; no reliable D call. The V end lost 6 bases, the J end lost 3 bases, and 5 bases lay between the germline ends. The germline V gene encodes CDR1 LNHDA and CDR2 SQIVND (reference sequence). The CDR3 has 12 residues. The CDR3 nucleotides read TGTGCCAGTAGCGCGGCTAATGAAAAACTGTTTTTT. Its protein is CASSAANEKLFF.

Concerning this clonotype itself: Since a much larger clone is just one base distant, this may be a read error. CDR3 region: CASSLTLRTEVFF. CDR3 nucleotides: TGTGCCAGCAGTCTCACCTTGAGAACTGAAGTTTTCTTT. The V and J genes are TRBV2 and TRBJ1-1, with D unresolved. This CDR3 region has 13 residues. CDR1 and CDR2 (germline): SNHLY, FYNNEI.

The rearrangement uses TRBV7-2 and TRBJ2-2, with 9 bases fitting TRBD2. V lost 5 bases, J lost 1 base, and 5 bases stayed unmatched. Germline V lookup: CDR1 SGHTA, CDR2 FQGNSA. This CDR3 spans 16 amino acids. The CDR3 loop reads CASSRGLARNTGELFF. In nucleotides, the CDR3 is TGTGCCAGCAGCCGAGGACTAGCGCGGAACACCGGGGAGCTGTTTTTT.

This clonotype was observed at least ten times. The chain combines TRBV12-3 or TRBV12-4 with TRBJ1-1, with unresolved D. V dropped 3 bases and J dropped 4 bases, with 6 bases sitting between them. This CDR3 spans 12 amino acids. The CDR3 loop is CASSFMGTEAFF. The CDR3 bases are TGTGCCAGCAGTTTTATGGGCACTGAAGCTTTCTTT.

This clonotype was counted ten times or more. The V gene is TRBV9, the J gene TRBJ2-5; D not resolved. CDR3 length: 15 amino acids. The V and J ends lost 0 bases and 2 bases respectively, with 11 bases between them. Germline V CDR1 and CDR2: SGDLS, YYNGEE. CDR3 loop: CASSVGGSMQETQYF. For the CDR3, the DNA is TGTGCCAGCAGCGTAGGGGGATCGATGCAAGAGACCCAGTACTTC.

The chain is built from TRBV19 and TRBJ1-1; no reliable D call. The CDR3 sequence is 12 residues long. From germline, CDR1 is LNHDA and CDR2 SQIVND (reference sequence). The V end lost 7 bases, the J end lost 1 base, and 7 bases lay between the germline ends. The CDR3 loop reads CASNIGNTEAFF. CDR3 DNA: TGTGCCAGTAACATAGGGAACACTGAAGCTTTCTTT.

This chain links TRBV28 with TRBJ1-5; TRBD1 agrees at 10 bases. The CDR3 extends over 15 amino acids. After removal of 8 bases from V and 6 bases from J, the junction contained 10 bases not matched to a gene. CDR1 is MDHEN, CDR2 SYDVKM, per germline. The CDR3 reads CASGDGQGETQPQHF. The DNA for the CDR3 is TGTGCCAGCGGTGACGGACAGGGGGAAACTCAGCCCCAGCATTTT.

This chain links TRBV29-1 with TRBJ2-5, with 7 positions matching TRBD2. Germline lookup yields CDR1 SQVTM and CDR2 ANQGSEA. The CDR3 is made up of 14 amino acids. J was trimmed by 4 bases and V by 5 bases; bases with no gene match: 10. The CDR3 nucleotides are TGCAGCGTTCTTGGGGCGGGAGTGGCAGAGACCCAGTACTTC. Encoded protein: CSVLGAGVAETQYF.

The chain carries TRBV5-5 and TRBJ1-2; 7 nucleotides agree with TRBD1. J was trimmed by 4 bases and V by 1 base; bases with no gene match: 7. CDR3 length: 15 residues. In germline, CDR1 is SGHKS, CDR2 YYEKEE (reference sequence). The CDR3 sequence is CASSLTGDLFYGYTF. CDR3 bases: TGTGCCAGCAGCTTGACAGGGGACCTTTTCTATGGCTACACCTTC.

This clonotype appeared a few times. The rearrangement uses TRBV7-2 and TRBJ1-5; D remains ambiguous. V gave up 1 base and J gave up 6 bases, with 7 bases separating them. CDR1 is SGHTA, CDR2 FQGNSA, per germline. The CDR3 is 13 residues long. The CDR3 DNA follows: TGTGCCAGCAGCTTAGAGACGAGTCAGCCCCAGCATTTT. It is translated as CASSLETSQPQHF. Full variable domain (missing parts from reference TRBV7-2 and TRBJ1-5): GAGVSQSPSNKVTEKGKDVELRCDPISGHTALYWYRQSLGQGLEFLIYFQGNSAPDKSGLPSDRFSAERTGGSVSTLTIQRTQQEDSAVYLCASSLETSQPQHFGDGTRLSIL.

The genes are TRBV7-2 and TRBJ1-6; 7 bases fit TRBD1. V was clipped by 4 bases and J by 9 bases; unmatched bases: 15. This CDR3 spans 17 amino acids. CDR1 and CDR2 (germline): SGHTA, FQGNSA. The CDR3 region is CASSSHDLQGLVSPLHF. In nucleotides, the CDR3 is TGTGCCAGCAGCTCGCACGACCTACAGGGGTTGGTTTCACCCCTCCACTTT.

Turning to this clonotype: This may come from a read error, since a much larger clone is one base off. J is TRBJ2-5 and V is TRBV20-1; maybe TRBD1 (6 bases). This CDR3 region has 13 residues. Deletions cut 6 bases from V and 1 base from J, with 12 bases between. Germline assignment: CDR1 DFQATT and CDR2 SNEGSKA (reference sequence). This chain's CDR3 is CSALQGGQETQYF. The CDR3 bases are TGCAGTGCCCTACAGGGCGGCCAAGAGACCCAGTACTTC.

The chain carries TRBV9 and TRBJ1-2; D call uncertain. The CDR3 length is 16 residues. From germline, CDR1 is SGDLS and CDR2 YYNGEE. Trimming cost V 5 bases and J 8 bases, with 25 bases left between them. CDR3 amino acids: CASSLGSWAAHFGYTF. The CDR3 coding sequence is TGTGCCAGCAGTTTAGGTTCGTGGGCCGCGCATTTCGGCTACACCTTC.

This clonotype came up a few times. The CDR3 protein is CASSVSGSNGELFF. The DNA for the CDR3 is TGTGCCAGCAGCGTAAGCGGCAGCAACGGGGAGCTGTTTTTT. The chain carries TRBV9 and TRBJ2-2, with D perhaps matching TRBD2 (5 bases). This CDR3 is 14 amino acids long. From germline, CDR1 is SGDLS and CDR2 YYNGEE. Trimming took off 1 base at V and 7 bases at J, with 11 bases between the two ends.

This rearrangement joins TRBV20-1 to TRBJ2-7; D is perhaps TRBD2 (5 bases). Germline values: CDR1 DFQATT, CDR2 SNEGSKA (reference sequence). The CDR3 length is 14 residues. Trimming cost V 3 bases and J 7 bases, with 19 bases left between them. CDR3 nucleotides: TGCAGTGCTAGTCGGGGATCCTCTACTGGGGAGCAGTACTTC. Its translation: CSASRGSSTGEQYF.

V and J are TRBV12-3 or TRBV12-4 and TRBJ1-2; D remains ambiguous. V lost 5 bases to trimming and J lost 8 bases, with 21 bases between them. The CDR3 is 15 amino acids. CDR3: CASSAATGSYRGYTF. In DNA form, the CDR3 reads TGTGCCAGCAGTGCCGCGACCGGATCCTACAGAGGCTACACCTTC.

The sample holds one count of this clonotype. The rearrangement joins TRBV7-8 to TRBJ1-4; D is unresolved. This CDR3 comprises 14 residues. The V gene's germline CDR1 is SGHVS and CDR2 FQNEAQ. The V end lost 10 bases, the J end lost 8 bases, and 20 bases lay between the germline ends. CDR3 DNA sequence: TGTGCCACCAGTGTTGGAGAGGGAGGCGAAAAACTGTTTTTT. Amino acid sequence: CATSVGEGGEKLFF.

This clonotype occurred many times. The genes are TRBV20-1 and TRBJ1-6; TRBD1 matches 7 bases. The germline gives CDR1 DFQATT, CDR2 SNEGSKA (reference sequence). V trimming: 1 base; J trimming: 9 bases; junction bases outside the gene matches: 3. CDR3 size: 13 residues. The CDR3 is CSARANRGSPLHF. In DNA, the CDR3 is TGCAGTGCTAGAGCAAACAGGGGTTCACCCCTCCACTTT.

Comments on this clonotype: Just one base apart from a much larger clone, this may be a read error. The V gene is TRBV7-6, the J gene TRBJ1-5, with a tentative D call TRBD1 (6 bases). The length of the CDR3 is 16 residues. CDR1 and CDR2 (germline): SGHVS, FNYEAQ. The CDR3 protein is CASSLGPWGGNQPRHF. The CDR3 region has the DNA TGTGCCAGCAGCTTAGGACCTTGGGGGGGCAATCAGCCCCGGCATTTT.

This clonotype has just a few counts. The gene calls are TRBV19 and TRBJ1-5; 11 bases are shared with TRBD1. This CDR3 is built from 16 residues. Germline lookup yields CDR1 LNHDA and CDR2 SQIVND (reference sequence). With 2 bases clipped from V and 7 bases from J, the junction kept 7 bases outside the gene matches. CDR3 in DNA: TGTGCCAGTAGTATAAGGGGGACAGGGGGTTTGCAGCCCCAGCATTTT. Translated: CASSIRGTGGLQPQHF.